This TCR beta chain was profiled in a study of early T cells in non-severe SARS-CoV-2 infection. Germline assignment: CDR1 KGHDR and CDR2 SFDVKD. The CDR3 covers 13 residues. J gave up 12 bases and V 7 bases, and 11 bases lay outside the gene matches. TCRdb re-called the 5' RACE reads through MiXCR, storing one row per CDR3 protein. Among 25,000 to 35,000 distinct CDR3 sequences listed, around 4.2% were seen once. This clonotype was observed many times. Material: whole blood. The gene calls are TRBV24-1 and TRBJ2-1; 7 nucleotides line up with TRBD2. This sequence was found in an adult who was a healthcare worker with PCR-confirmed SARS-CoV-2 infection or an uninfected control (not recorded which). The CDR3 reads CATRDGPAGRQFF. Here the CDR3 DNA reads TGTGCCACCAGGGACGGCCCAGCGGGGAGGCAGTTCTTC.